The 32 T cell receptor beta chains in this list originate from one sample, sequenced in a study of blood T cell repertoires in COVID-19. Only in-frame clones appear in the TCRdb table, and some are missing; sequencing was by immunoSEQ multiplex PCR. The data contain about 120,000 clones, approximately 87% of them seen just once; the ten biggest clones take up about 3.9%. Sample: peripheral blood. Source of these receptors: a man aged 55 to 70 with acute or convalescent COVID-19.

This chain links TRBV18 with TRBJ1-6, with 9 bases that match TRBD1. The CDR3 length is 15 residues. The trim removed 6 bases at V and 10 bases at J, leaving 10 bases unmatched. The germline gives CDR1 KGHSH, CDR2 LQKENI. CDR3 nucleotides: TGTGCCAGCTCCTCCGGACAGGGGCGAAACTCACCCCTCCACTTT. It is translated as CASSSGQGRNSPLHF.

The chain couples TRBV28 to TRBJ2-7; perhaps TRBD1 as D (5 bases). Germline lookup yields CDR1 MDHEN and CDR2 SYDVKM. The length of the CDR3 is 15 residues. Trimming left V 6 bases short and J 3 bases short, with 18 bases between. The CDR3 coding sequence is TGTGCCAGCAGCCCCCTCGACAGCCCGTTCTACGAGCAGTACTTC. It encodes CASSPLDSPFYEQYF.

The V and J genes are TRBV4-3 and TRBJ2-4; TRBD2 is a possible D gene (6 bases). Trimming took 0 bases from V and 8 from J, leaving 8 bases between them. CDR1 and CDR2 (germline): LGHNA, YSLEER. The CDR3 length is 13 residues. Here the CDR3 DNA reads TGCGCCAGCAGCCAAGATAGGAGGGACATTCAGTACTTC. Translating it yields CASSQDRRDIQYF.

This chain links TRBV5-4 with TRBJ2-7; 8 bases are shared with TRBD2. This CDR3 has 16 residues. The V gene's germline CDR1 is SGHNT and CDR2 YYREEE (reference sequence). The ends lost 0 bases at V and 0 bases at J; junction bases unmatched: 5. The CDR3 DNA follows: TGTGCCAGCAGCTTGGGCGGGGGGCCCGTCTCCTACGAGCAGTACTTC. It encodes CASSLGGGPVSYEQYF. Complete variable domain (other parts from reference TRBV5-4 and TRBJ2-7): ETGVTQSPTHLIKTRGQQVTLRCSSQSGHNTVSWYQQALGQGPQFIFQYYREEENGRGNFPPRFSGLQFPNYSSELNVNALELDDSALYLCASSLGGGPVSYEQYFGPGTRLTVT.

The V and J genes are TRBV12-3 or TRBV12-4 and TRBJ2-2, with D unclear. Trimming pared 7 bases from V and 5 bases from J, leaving 5 bases between. CDR3 length: 11 amino acids. CDR3 loop: CASTLTGELFF. CDR3 DNA sequence: TGTGCCAGCACCCTGACCGGGGAGCTGTTTTTT.

The chain carries TRBV27 and TRBJ2-5, with TRBD2 identical over 11 bases. This CDR3 is 13 amino acids long. Germline CDR1 reads MNHEY; CDR2 reads SMNVEV (reference sequence). Germline trimming cut 6 bases from V and 4 bases from J; bases unmatched to any gene: 1. CDR3 DNA: TGTGCCAGCAGCACTAGCGGGGGAGAGACCCAGTACTTC. This encodes CASSTSGGETQYF.

The J gene is TRBJ2-4, the V gene TRBV7-2; 7 bases agree with TRBD2. The CDR3 has 17 amino acids. Trimming removed 5 bases from V and 3 bases from J; junction bases left unmatched: 13. Germline CDR1 SGHTA, CDR2 FQGNSA. The CDR3 DNA is TGTGCCAGCAGCCCCACCGGCGGGAGAGGAGGCAAAAACATTCAGTACTTC. This translates into CASSPTGGRGGKNIQYF.

The rearrangement uses TRBV5-1 and TRBJ2-2, with 10 bases that match TRBD2. Germline lookup yields CDR1 SGHRS and CDR2 YFSETQ. The CDR3 length is 15 residues. The V and J ends lost 4 bases and 0 bases, in that order; junction bases with no gene match: 0. In DNA, the CDR3 is TGCGCCAGCAGCGGGACTAGCGCGAACACCGGGGAGCTGTTTTTT. Translated: CASSGTSANTGELFF.

This chain uses TRBV28 with TRBJ1-1, with D perhaps matching TRBD1 (5 bases). V dropped 8 bases and J dropped 0 bases, with 10 bases sitting between them. From germline, CDR1 is MDHEN and CDR2 SYDVKM. This CDR3 is built from 13 residues. The CDR3 protein is CASRRGMNTEAFF. The CDR3 DNA reads TGTGCCAGCCGTCGGGGGATGAACACTGAAGCTTTCTTT. The full variable domain, with the rest looked up from reference TRBV28 and TRBJ1-1, is DVKVTQSSRYLVKRTGEKVFLECVQDMDHENMFWYRQDPGLGLRLIYFSYDVKMKEKGDIPEGYSVSREKKERFSLILESASTNQTSMYLCASRRGMNTEAFFGQGTRLTVV.

There are a few counts of this clone. V and J are TRBV11-2 and TRBJ1-2, with TRBD1 matching over 7 bases. The V segment lost 1 base and the J segment 8 bases; nucleotides outside the gene matches: 10. The CDR3 runs to 15 residues. The germline gives CDR1 SGHAT, CDR2 FQNNGV. The CDR3 nucleotides are TGTGCCAGCAGCTTAGTTCGGGGCAGGGGGAGCGGCTACACCTTC. It codes for CASSLVRGRGSGYTF.

This clone came up a few times. The genes are TRBV5-4 and TRBJ2-7; TRBD2 aligns across 7 bases. This CDR3 has 16 amino acids. With 1 base clipped from V and 3 bases from J, the junction kept 10 bases outside the gene matches. Germline CDR1 is SGHNT and CDR2 is YYREEE (reference sequence). The CDR3 protein is CASSLQMGGSLYEQYF. The CDR3 DNA reads as TGTGCCAGCAGCTTGCAGATGGGCGGGAGCCTCTACGAGCAGTACTTC.

The chain has TRBV19 and TRBJ2-3; 7 positions match TRBD2. CDR1 LNHDA and CDR2 SQIVND come from the germline V gene (reference sequence). The CDR3 is 15 amino acids. V gave up 6 bases and J gave up 4 bases; unmatched junction bases: 10. The CDR3, as DNA: TGTGCCAGTAGCGGCGGGGGAACGGGGGCAGATACGCAGTATTTT. As protein: CASSGGGTGADTQYF.

This clone has more than one count but fewer than ten. V and J are TRBV6-2 or TRBV6-3 and TRBJ2-7, with 12 bases matching TRBD2. Germline V lookup: CDR1 MNHEY, CDR2 SVGEGT. Trimming cost V 6 bases and J 1 base; bases outside gene matches: 4. The CDR3 is 15 amino acids. The CDR3 sequence: CASSRLAGASYEQYF. DNA of the CDR3: TGTGCCAGCAGCCGACTAGCGGGGGCGTCCTACGAGCAGTACTTC.

The rearrangement links TRBV19 to TRBJ2-1; 9 nucleotides agree with TRBD2. CDR3 length equals 15 residues. From germline, CDR1 is LNHDA and CDR2 SQIVND (reference sequence). The V and J ends lost 3 bases and 6 bases, in that order; junction bases with no gene match: 6. The CDR3 DNA reads TGTGCCAGTAGTATCGGCGGGAGGGCCGTCAATGAGCAGTTCTTC. Its protein is CASSIGGRAVNEQFF. The whole variable domain, filled in from reference TRBV19 and TRBJ2-1, reads DGGITQSPKYLFRKEGQNVTLSCEQNLNHDAMYWYRQDPGQGLRLIYYSQIVNDFQKGDIAEGYSVSREKKESFPLTVTSAQKNPTAFYLCASSIGGRAVNEQFFGPGTRLTVL.

This chain uses TRBV24-1 with TRBJ2-1; 10 nucleotides line up with TRBD2. V lost 3 bases and J lost 6; bases outside the gene matches: 7. The CDR3 length is 16 residues. Looked up from germline, CDR1 is KGHDR and CDR2 is SFDVKD. The CDR3 protein is CATSDASGRAPNEQFF. Here the CDR3 DNA reads TGTGCCACCAGTGATGCGAGCGGGAGGGCCCCCAATGAGCAGTTCTTC.

V and J are TRBV2 and TRBJ1-1, with no clear D. The CDR3 runs to 11 residues. V was trimmed by 5 bases and J by 3 bases, leaving 4 bases between them. Germline assignment: CDR1 SNHLY and CDR2 FYNNEI. The CDR3 bases are TGTGCCAGCAGTCAGTACACTGAAGCTTTCTTT. It translates to CASSQYTEAFF.

The rearrangement joins TRBV5-1 to TRBJ2-1, with a possible D match to TRBD2 (6 bases). Germline V gene lookup returns CDR1 SGHRS and CDR2 YFSETQ. This CDR3 comprises 14 residues. Trimming removed 0 bases at V and 8 bases at J, with 12 bases between. CDR3 sequence: CASSLATGVDEQFF. The CDR3 coding sequence is TGCGCCAGCAGCTTGGCCACGGGAGTAGATGAGCAGTTCTTC. Full variable domain (remainder filled in from reference TRBV5-1 and TRBJ2-1): KAGVTQTPRYLIKTRGQQVTLSCSPISGHRSVSWYQQTPGQGLQFLFEYFSETQRNKGNFPGRFSGRQFSNSRSEMNVSTLELGDSALYLCASSLATGVDEQFFGPGTRLTVL.

The chain couples TRBV5-1 to TRBJ2-1; 7 bases align to TRBD2. Germline loops: CDR1 SGHRS, CDR2 YFSETQ. The V and J ends lost 4 bases and 8 bases, in that order; junction bases with no gene match: 6. The CDR3 covers 13 residues. Here the CDR3 reads CASSMTSIDEQFF. In nucleotides, the CDR3 is TGCGCCAGCAGCATGACTAGCATAGATGAGCAGTTCTTC.

The chain is built from TRBV12-3 or TRBV12-4 and TRBJ1-1, with D possibly TRBD1 on 5 matching bases. Trimming stripped 4 bases from V and 3 bases from J, with 9 bases between. There are 13 residues in the CDR3. The CDR3 coding sequence is TGTGCCAGCAGTTGGGGCAGGGACACTGAAGCTTTCTTT. Its protein is CASSWGRDTEAFF.

This clone has more than one count but fewer than ten. The rearrangement uses TRBV4-2 and TRBJ2-7; D may be TRBD2 (5 bases). From germline, CDR1 is LGHNA and CDR2 YNFKEQ. V gave up 0 bases and J gave up 0 bases, with 12 bases separating them. The CDR3 spans 16 residues. The CDR3 DNA follows: TGTGCCAGCAGCCAAGAGCCTGGGAGCGCCTCCTACGAGCAGTACTTC. This gives the protein CASSQEPGSASYEQYF.

The V call is TRBV24-1, the J call TRBJ2-3, with D tentatively TRBD1 (6 bases). Per germline, CDR1 KGHDR and CDR2 SFDVKD. Trimming removed 2 bases at V and 2 bases at J, with 13 bases between. The CDR3 is 16 residues long. CDR3 protein: CATSDSGRGFTDTQYF. In DNA form, the CDR3 reads TGTGCCACCAGTGATTCCGGCAGGGGCTTCACAGATACGCAGTATTTT.

The chain combines TRBV7-8 with TRBJ2-2; TRBD2 matches at 7 bases. Germline trimming cut 1 base from V and 1 base from J; bases unmatched to any gene: 3. Germline V CDR1 and CDR2: SGHVS, FQNEAQ. This CDR3 contains 16 residues. The CDR3 loop is CASSLGEGRNTGELFF. CDR3 sequence (DNA): TGTGCCAGCAGCTTAGGGGAGGGGCGGAACACCGGGGAGCTGTTTTTT.

The chain combines TRBV5-1 with TRBJ2-3; 9 nucleotides align to TRBD2. The V and J ends lost 3 bases and 3 bases, in that order; junction bases with no gene match: 14. CDR3 size: 18 residues. The germline CDR1 and CDR2 sequences are SGHRS and YFSETQ. CDR3 DNA sequence: TGCGCCAGCAGCTCGGGTTTAGCGGGAGTACGGAAAACAGATACGCAGTATTTT. It encodes CASSSGLAGVRKTDTQYF.

This chain links TRBV5-1 with TRBJ2-2; 10 bases line up with TRBD1. This CDR3 region has 17 residues. Unmatched junction bases numbered 15, after V lost 7 bases and J lost 6 bases. Per the germline V gene, CDR1 is SGHRS and CDR2 is YFSETQ. This CDR3 reads CASRRPTTGGASGELFF. The CDR3 DNA reads TGCGCCAGCCGCAGACCCACGACAGGGGGCGCGTCCGGGGAGCTGTTTTTT.

The chain combines TRBV6-5 with TRBJ2-3; 8 bases align to TRBD1. Germline loops: CDR1 MNHEY, CDR2 SVGAGI. The CDR3 is 15 residues long. The V segment lost 5 bases and the J segment 1 base; nucleotides outside the gene matches: 5. For the CDR3, the DNA is TGTGCCAGCAGTAGGACAGGGATCGGCACAGATACGCAGTATTTT. It codes for CASSRTGIGTDTQYF.

The chain uses TRBV24-1 and TRBJ1-2; 12 positions match TRBD1. This CDR3 comprises 17 residues. Trimming at V came to 3 bases and at J to 5 bases, leaving 9 bases not matched to a gene. Germline CDR1 and CDR2: KGHDR and SFDVKD. CDR3 coding DNA: TGTGCCACCAGTGATACCGGGACAGGGGGCGCATTTTATGGCTACACCTTC. Its protein is CATSDTGTGGAFYGYTF.

This clone is a singleton in its sample. The rearrangement joins TRBV11-3 to TRBJ2-1; 10 bases fit TRBD2. Unmatched junction bases numbered 6, after V lost 5 bases and J lost 5 bases. Germline lookup yields CDR1 SGHNT and CDR2 YENEEA. This CDR3 comprises 15 residues. CDR3 residues: CASSPGTSEHNEQFF. The CDR3 coding sequence is TGTGCCAGCAGCCCAGGGACTAGCGAACACAATGAGCAGTTCTTC.

The chain joins TRBV19 to TRBJ2-5, with TRBD1 as a possible D gene (6 bases). V dropped 4 bases and J dropped 5 bases, with 14 bases sitting between them. This CDR3 comprises 14 residues. CDR1 is LNHDA, CDR2 SQIVND, per germline (reference sequence). The CDR3 region has the DNA TGTGCCAGTAGTACCTCAGGGGTGGGGGAGACCCAGTACTTC. Translation: CASSTSGVGETQYF.

The CDR3 spells CASGLAGVRLGTDTQYF. In DNA form, the CDR3 reads TGTGCCAGCGGACTAGCGGGAGTGCGACTGGGCACAGATACGCAGTATTTT. The chain combines TRBV18 with TRBJ2-3, with 13 bases matching TRBD2. Germline CDR1 and CDR2: KGHSH and LQKENI. V was clipped by 8 bases and J by 1 base; unmatched bases: 9. This CDR3 region has 17 residues.

The gene calls are TRBV6-6 and TRBJ1-1; D possibly corresponds to TRBD1 (6 bases). V gave up 2 bases and J gave up 0 bases, with 10 bases separating them. The CDR3 runs to 15 residues. CDR1 and CDR2 (germline): MNHNY, SVGAGI (reference sequence). As DNA, the CDR3 is TGTGCCAGCAGTTACGGGGGCCCAGTGAACACTGAAGCTTTCTTT. Residues: CASSYGGPVNTEAFF.

This chain links TRBV4-3 with TRBJ1-5; no definite D call. Germline V gene data show CDR1 as LGHNA and CDR2 as YSLEER. Trimming removed 1 base from V and 3 bases from J, with 13 bases in between. CDR3 length: 16 amino acids. The CDR3 is CASSQGVGGLNQPQHF. The DNA for the CDR3 is TGCGCCAGCAGCCAAGGGGTTGGCGGACTCAATCAGCCCCAGCATTTT.

The CDR3: CASSLVPVSYEQYF. CDR3 DNA sequence: TGTGCCAGCAGCTTAGTTCCGGTCTCCTACGAGCAGTACTTC. The chain uses TRBV7-2 and TRBJ2-7, with unresolved D. The germline V gene has CDR1 SGHTA and CDR2 FQGNSA. The CDR3 is 14 residues long. Trimming cost V 1 base and J 0 bases, with 7 bases left between them.